The rows below give T cell receptor beta chains drawn from one sample of a study of PD-1 blockade in classical Hodgkin lymphoma. Produced via immunoSEQ multiplex PCR; TCRdb's table is partial and in-frame only. The table shows some 39,000 clones, with around 80% occurring only once. Sample: peripheral blood mononuclear cells (PBMCs), taken before the fourth cycle of nivolumab. These receptors all come from a human donor with classical Hodgkin lymphoma. Both conserved end residues are part of each CDR3. D genes are given only for firm matches. For some rows the clone size is stated as once, few or many, or as a class when expanded; others skip it.

d_gene	abundance	v_gene	j_gene	CDR3nt	CDR3aa
TRBD1	-	TRBV6-1	TRBJ1-4	TGTGCCAGCATCTCAGGGGGGGCTAATGAAAAACTGTTTTTT	CASISGGANEKLFF
-	-	TRBV6-4	TRBJ1-2	TGTGCCAGCAGTGAATTGGGCGGACTAAACTATGGCTACACCTTC	CASSELGGLNYGYTF
-	-	TRBV5-1	TRBJ1-1	TGCGCCAGCAGCTTGGGAGTCCCGAACACTGAAGCTTTCTTT	CASSLGVPNTEAFF
-	-	TRBV5-1	TRBJ1-1	TGCGCCAGCAGCCCTCAGGCAGCGAACACTGAAGCTTTCTTT	CASSPQAANTEAFF
-	-	TRBV2	TRBJ2-1	TGTGCCAGCAGTGAACGGGGGAATGGGAATGAGCAGTTCTTC	CASSERGNGNEQFF
-	-	TRBV4-2	TRBJ1-4	TGTGCCAGCAGCCAGAGTGGGGGTTGGCAGTTTAATGAAAAACTGTTTTTT	CASSQSGGWQFNEKLFF
-	-	TRBV5-1	TRBJ1-1	TGCGCCAGCAGCTTTTTGGGCCGTATGAACACTGAAGCTTTCTTT	CASSFLGRMNTEAFF
-	-	TRBV10-3	TRBJ2-2	TGTGCCATCAGCTCAGCAGGCGGGGAGCTGTTTTTT	CAISSAGGELFF
TRBD2	-	TRBV28	TRBJ2-7	TGTGCCAGCAGCCCCGCCGGGGGGTTAGACTACGAGCAGTACTTC	CASSPAGGLDYEQYF
TRBD2	-	TRBV11-3	TRBJ2-7	TGTGCCAGCAGCTTACGGGCGGGGGACTACGAGCAGTACTTC	CASSLRAGDYEQYF
TRBD2	few	TRBV7-7	TRBJ2-5	TGTGCTAGCAGCTTAGGACTAGCGGCCCAAGAGACCCAGTACTTC	CASSLGLAAQETQYF
TRBD2	-	TRBV5-1	TRBJ2-7	TGCGCCAGCAGCTTGGGAGGGACTAGCGGGGGCCACGAGCAGTACTTC	CASSLGGTSGGHEQYF
TRBD2	-	TRBV19	TRBJ2-1	TGTGCCAGTAGTATAGTAGGGATAGCGGGGGGAAGGAATGAGCAGTTCTTC	CASSIVGIAGGRNEQFF
-	-	TRBV6-5	TRBJ1-1	TGTGCCAGCAGTTACTCTGCGAACACTGAAGCTTTCTTT	CASSYSANTEAFF
-	-	TRBV4-3	TRBJ1-2	TGCGCCAGCAGCCCGCAGCCTGACACCAGCCTTAACTATGGCTACACCTTC	CASSPQPDTSLNYGYTF